Shown below are 16 T cell receptor beta chains from a single sample sequenced in a study of blood T cell repertoires in COVID-19. Clones were read by immunoSEQ multiplex PCR, and TCRdb kept only the in-frame ones, dropping some. This repertoire shows roughly 120,000 clones, just under 90% found once; its top ten account for around 1.2%. Sequencing was carried out using peripheral blood. These receptors all stem from a human donor in a cohort sampled during active COVID-19.

This chain connects TRBV11-3 to TRBJ2-3, with TRBD2 matching over 8 bases. There are 14 residues in the CDR3. Unmatched junction bases numbered 5, after V lost 3 bases and J lost 6 bases. Germline CDR1 SGHNT, CDR2 YENEEA. The CDR3 spells CASSFGGGRDTQYF. The CDR3 DNA follows: TGTGCCAGCAGCTTCGGGGGGGGAAGGGATACGCAGTATTTT. The variable domain in full, with the rest retrieved from reference TRBV11-3 and TRBJ2-3, is EAGVVQSPRYKIIEKKQPVAFWCNPISGHNTLYWYLQNLGQGPELLIRYENEEAVDDSQLPKDRFSAERLKGVDSTLKIQPAELGDSAVYLCASSFGGGRDTQYFGPGTRLTVL.

The V gene is TRBV10-3, the J gene TRBJ2-7; 14 positions agree with TRBD2. This CDR3 comprises 17 residues. J was trimmed by 3 bases and V by 2 bases; bases with no gene match: 6. The germline V gene encodes CDR1 ENHRY and CDR2 SYGVKD. CDR3 residues: CAISERWGLAGDYEQYF. The CDR3 DNA reads as TGTGCCATCAGTGAGCGATGGGGACTAGCGGGGGACTACGAGCAGTACTTC.

The rearrangement links TRBV28 to TRBJ1-1, with D possibly being TRBD1 (6 bases). The CDR3 sequence is 14 residues long. V was cut by 6 bases and J by 3 bases, with 14 bases left in between. Germline V CDR1 and CDR2: MDHEN, SYDVKM. The DNA of the CDR3 is TGTGCCAGCAGACCAGGACAGCCATACACTGAAGCTTTCTTT. This translates into CASRPGQPYTEAFF.

This chain links TRBV7-2 with TRBJ2-1; D possibly corresponds to TRBD2 (5 bases). The CDR3 runs to 15 residues. The V gene's germline CDR1 is SGHTA and CDR2 FQGNSA. V lost 1 base and J lost 2, with 9 bases in between. In nucleotides, the CDR3 is TGTGCCAGCAGCTTAGTTAGCGCGACCTACAATGAGCAGTTCTTC. Translated, it gives CASSLVSATYNEQFF.

The chain couples TRBV5-6 to TRBJ2-7; the match to TRBD1 covers 7 bases. Germline V gene data show CDR1 as SGHDT and CDR2 as YYEEEE. The CDR3 runs 15 residues. The J segment lost 1 base and the V segment lost 0 bases, leaving 4 bases of the junction unmatched. The CDR3 region is CASSLETGSSYEQYF. The CDR3 nucleotides are TGTGCCAGCAGCTTGGAGACAGGGTCTTCCTACGAGCAGTACTTC. Combining the CDR3 with reference TRBV5-6 and TRBJ2-7 gives the whole variable domain DAGVTQSPTHLIKTRGQQVTLRCSPKSGHDTVSWYQQALGQGPQFIFQYYEEEERQRGNFPDRFSGHQFPNYSSELNVNALLLGDSALYLCASSLETGSSYEQYFGPGTRLTVT.

The gene calls are TRBV11-3 and TRBJ2-2, with TRBD2 as a possible D gene (6 bases). This CDR3 has 17 residues. Trimming removed 5 bases from V and 2 bases from J, with 18 bases in between. Germline CDR1 and CDR2: SGHNT and YENEEA. CDR3 bases: TGTGCCAGCAGCACCCTTATGGGCGGGGCTAACACCGGGGAGCTGTTTTTT. This translates into CASSTLMGGANTGELFF. Supplemented by reference TRBV11-3 and TRBJ2-2, the full variable domain reads EAGVVQSPRYKIIEKKQPVAFWCNPISGHNTLYWYLQNLGQGPELLIRYENEEAVDDSQLPKDRFSAERLKGVDSTLKIQPAELGDSAVYLCASSTLMGGANTGELFFGEGSRLTVL.

The chain employs TRBV4-3 and TRBJ1-5; 9 bases are a match to TRBD1. CDR1 LGHNA and CDR2 YSLEER come from the germline V gene. The CDR3 length is 15 residues. Losses at the gene ends were 4 bases for V and 1 base for J; bases not matched to a gene: 2. The CDR3 coding sequence is TGCGCCAGCAGCCCAGGGACAGGGAGCAATCAGCCCCAGCATTTT. Protein product: CASSPGTGSNQPQHF.

CDR3 DNA: TGTGCCACCAGTGGATCTGGCCGCGGGGACACCGGGGAGCTGTTTTTT. Amino acids: CATSGSGRGDTGELFF. The chain uses TRBV24-1 and TRBJ2-2; perhaps TRBD2 as D (6 bases). Germline V lookup: CDR1 KGHDR, CDR2 SFDVKD. Trimming removed 5 bases from V and 3 bases from J, with 15 bases in between. This CDR3 contains 16 residues.

The chain couples TRBV21-1 to TRBJ1-5; the DNA was not used to check the table's D call, TRBD1. TRBV21-1 is a pseudogene locus. The CDR3 length is 22 residues. The CDR3 DNA reads TGTGCCAGCAGCAAAACTTTTCGCATCCGGGACAGGGGGAAAAATGGCAATCAGCCCCAGCATTTT. The encoded protein is CASSKTFRIRDRGKNGNQPQHF.

This chain links TRBV27 with TRBJ2-7; 9 bases are a match to TRBD2. With 2 bases clipped from V and 5 bases from J, the junction kept 7 bases outside the gene matches. The CDR3 totals 15 residues. Germline CDR1 MNHEY, CDR2 SMNVEV (reference sequence). The CDR3 is CASSLGGRAFDEQYF. CDR3 nucleotide sequence: TGTGCCAGCAGTTTAGGCGGGAGGGCCTTCGACGAGCAGTACTTC.

The V gene is TRBV5-1, the J gene TRBJ2-5; D may be TRBD1 (6 bases). Trimming stripped 7 bases from V and 5 bases from J, with 18 bases between. CDR1 is SGHRS, CDR2 YFSETQ, per germline. The CDR3 length is 14 residues. CDR3 nucleotides: TGCGCCAGCGCTAGTACAGGGCTACAGGAGACCCAGTACTTC. Its protein product is CASASTGLQETQYF.

This chain links TRBV28 with TRBJ1-3; D unclear. Germline V gene sequence: CDR1 MDHEN, CDR2 SYDVKM. Trimming pared 5 bases from V and 0 bases from J, leaving 8 bases between. The CDR3 loop spans 14 amino acids. Here the CDR3 reads CASSPQDSGNTIYF. In nucleotides, the CDR3 is TGTGCCAGCAGTCCCCAGGACTCTGGAAACACCATATATTTT.

The chain recombines TRBV5-6 with TRBJ1-3; maybe TRBD1 (5 bases). The CDR3 has 14 amino acids. The V and J ends lost 2 bases and 4 bases respectively, with 10 bases between them. CDR1 is SGHDT and CDR2 is YYEEEE in the germline V gene. This CDR3 reads CASSFRQPGNTIYF. For the CDR3, the DNA is TGTGCCAGCAGCTTTCGACAGCCGGGAAACACCATATATTTT.

The chain is built from TRBV4-1 and TRBJ2-4; TRBD1 agrees at 8 bases. Germline CDR1 and CDR2: MGHRA and YSYEKL. The CDR3 is made up of 16 amino acids. The V and J ends lost 5 bases and 9 bases, in that order; junction bases with no gene match: 15. CDR3 loop: CASSERTTGQGGIQYF. The CDR3 bases are TGCGCCAGCAGCGAAAGAACCACTGGACAGGGTGGCATTCAGTACTTC.

The gene calls are TRBV4-1 and TRBJ2-2; 15 bases line up with TRBD2. The germline V gene has CDR1 MGHRA and CDR2 YSYEKL. V lost 6 bases and J lost 7; bases outside the gene matches: 3. This CDR3 comprises 15 residues. This CDR3 is CASRGLAGGHGELFF. The CDR3 DNA reads TGCGCCAGCAGGGGACTAGCGGGGGGACACGGGGAGCTGTTTTTT.

J is TRBJ1-2 and V is TRBV18; D perhaps matches TRBD1 (6 bases). Germline CDR1 is KGHSH and CDR2 is LQKENI. Trimming cost V 4 bases and J 6 bases, with 18 bases left between them. The CDR3 contains 15 residues. This CDR3 reads CASSHTRENRDGYTF. The CDR3 nucleotides read TGTGCCAGCTCACACACTAGAGAAAACAGGGATGGCTACACCTTC.